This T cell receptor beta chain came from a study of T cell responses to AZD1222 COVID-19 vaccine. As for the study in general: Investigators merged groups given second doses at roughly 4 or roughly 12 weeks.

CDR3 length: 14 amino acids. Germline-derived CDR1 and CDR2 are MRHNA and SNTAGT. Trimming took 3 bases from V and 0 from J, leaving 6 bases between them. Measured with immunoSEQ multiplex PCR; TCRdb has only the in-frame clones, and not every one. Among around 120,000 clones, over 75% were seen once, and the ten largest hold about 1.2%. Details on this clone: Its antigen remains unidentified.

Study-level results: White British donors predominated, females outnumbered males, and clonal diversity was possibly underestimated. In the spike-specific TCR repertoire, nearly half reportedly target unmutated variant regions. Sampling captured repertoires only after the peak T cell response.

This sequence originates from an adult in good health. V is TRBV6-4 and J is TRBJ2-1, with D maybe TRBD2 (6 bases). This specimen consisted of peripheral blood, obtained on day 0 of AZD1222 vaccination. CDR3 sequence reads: CASSEGGSYNEQFF. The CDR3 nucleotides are TGTGCCAGCAGTGAGGGGGGCTCCTACAATGAGCAGTTCTTC.